This TCR beta chain was recovered during a study of shared clonotypes between healthy human individuals. The CDR3 has 11 residues. Germline lookup yields CDR1 KGHSH and CDR2 LQKENI. V lost 6 bases, J lost 7 bases, and 6 bases lay in between. Assay execution took place at the deep level. TCRdb keeps only in-frame clones here, not all; method: immunoSEQ multiplex PCR. The sample consists of 450,000 to 650,000 clones, roughly 79% of them appearing once. The sample was PBMCs. The J gene is TRBJ1-4, the V gene TRBV18; D is possibly TRBD1 (5 bases). The TCR sequence derives from a woman in her 40s in good health. Some clones in this sample may be carry-over from other donors' samples. The DNA of the CDR3 is TGTGCCAGCTCCGGGGGTGAAAAACTGTTTTTT. Residues: CASSGGEKLFF.